These 29 T cell receptor beta chains were sequenced from one sample in a study of cytomegalovirus exposure and HLA in healthy donors. Data came from immunoSEQ multiplex PCR; TCRdb stores just in-frame clones and leaves some out. This table holds about 240,000 clones, around nine tenths found once. The sample comprised PBMCs. Receptors originate from a man younger than 30 in good health and CMV-seronegative.

This clone was detected a few times. The chain uses TRBV5-6 and TRBJ1-6; D remains unclear. V dropped 4 bases and J dropped 10 bases, with 6 bases sitting between them. The CDR3 extends over 11 amino acids. Germline assignment: CDR1 SGHDT and CDR2 YYEEEE. CDR3 DNA sequence: TGTGCCAGCAGCGGTGAGTCACCCCTCCACTTT. It specifies CASSGESPLHF.

The chain links TRBV5-5 to TRBJ2-5, with 10 bases fitting TRBD1. Germline V lookup: CDR1 SGHKS, CDR2 YYEKEE (reference sequence). V shed 3 bases and J 4 bases; nucleotides not matched to a gene: 9. CDR3 size: 16 residues. The CDR3 sequence is CASSSPGTGVRETQYF. CDR3 DNA sequence: TGTGCCAGCAGCTCCCCCGGGACAGGGGTACGAGAGACCCAGTACTTC. The full variable domain, with the rest looked up from reference TRBV5-5 and TRBJ2-5, is DAGVTQSPTHLIKTRGQQVTLRCSPISGHKSVSWYQQVLGQGPQFIFQYYEKEERGRGNFPDRFSARQFPNYSSELNVNALLLGDSALYLCASSSPGTGVRETQYFGPGTRLLVL.

The chain joins TRBV10-2 to TRBJ2-3, with 11 nucleotides matching TRBD2. Losses at the gene ends were 6 bases for V and 5 bases for J; bases not matched to a gene: 4. The CDR3 spans 14 residues. Germline V gives CDR1 WSHSY, CDR2 SAAADI. The CDR3 sequence: CASSEGTSGDTQYF. CDR3 bases: TGCGCCAGCAGCGAAGGGACTAGCGGAGATACGCAGTATTTT.

The chain joins TRBV29-1 to TRBJ1-1; TRBD1 is a possible D gene (6 bases). Germline CDR1 is SQVTM and CDR2 is ANQGSEA. V lost 3 bases to trimming and J lost 10 bases, with 18 bases between them. The CDR3 contains 13 residues. The CDR3 DNA reads TGCAGCGTTGACGGGGGGCCTATTCCGGGAGCTTTCTTT. It yields the protein CSVDGGPIPGAFF. The entire variable domain, with the rest obtained from reference TRBV29-1 and TRBJ1-1, is as follows: SAVISQKPSRDICQRGTSLTIQCQVDSQVTMMFWYRQQPGQSLTLIATANQGSEATYESGFVIDKFPISRPNLTFSTLTVSNMSPEDSSIYLCSVDGGPIPGAFFGQGTRLTVV.

The V and J genes are TRBV4-1 and TRBJ1-2, with D uncertain. The CDR3 is made up of 15 amino acids. V shed 3 bases and J shed 4 bases, with 15 bases lying between them. Germline V lookup: CDR1 MGHRA, CDR2 YSYEKL. CDR3 loop: CASSQPTAIRYGYTF. CDR3 in DNA: TGCGCCAGCAGCCAGCCTACTGCCATACGCTATGGCTACACCTTC.

This clone was seen just once. CDR3 sequence (DNA): TGTGCCAGCAGTTGGGGGGACTCCTACGAGCAGTACTTC. This gives the protein CASSWGDSYEQYF. The chain carries TRBV6-5 and TRBJ2-7, with a possible D match to TRBD2 (6 bases). Trimming left V 4 bases short and J 0 bases short, with 7 bases between. The CDR3 contains 13 residues. Per the germline V gene, CDR1 is MNHEY and CDR2 is SVGAGI.

The chain is built from TRBV7-9 and TRBJ2-1; TRBD2 agrees at 7 bases. Losses at the gene ends were 2 bases for V and 7 bases for J; bases not matched to a gene: 5. The CDR3 runs to 14 residues. CDR1 is SEHNR, CDR2 FQNEAQ, per germline (reference sequence). This chain's CDR3 is CASSLTTSRNEQFF. The CDR3 DNA follows: TGTGCCAGCAGCTTAACGACTAGCAGAAATGAGCAGTTCTTC. Full variable domain (remainder filled in from reference TRBV7-9 and TRBJ2-1): DTGVSQNPRHKITKRGQNVTFRCDPISEHNRLYWYRQTLGQGPEFLTYFQNEAQLEKSRLLSDRFSAERPKGSFSTLEIQRTEQGDSAMYLCASSLTTSRNEQFFGPGTRLTVL.

This rearrangement joins TRBV27 to TRBJ1-1; D possibly corresponds to TRBD1 (6 bases). The CDR3 runs to 13 residues. Deletions cut 5 bases from V and 5 bases from J, with 12 bases between. Germline values: CDR1 MNHEY, CDR2 SMNVEV (reference sequence). The CDR3 protein is CASSVNRETEAFF. In DNA, the CDR3 is TGTGCCAGCAGTGTTAACAGGGAAACTGAAGCTTTCTTT.

This clone was observed once. The genes are TRBV28 and TRBJ1-5, with TRBD1 as a possible D gene (6 bases). V gave up 6 bases and J gave up 7 bases, with 16 bases separating them. This CDR3 region has 14 residues. Looked up from germline, CDR1 is MDHEN and CDR2 is SYDVKM. The CDR3 sequence: CASSIIVRGQPQHF. The CDR3 DNA reads as TGTGCCAGCAGCATTATAGTCAGGGGACAGCCCCAGCATTTT. Complete variable domain (other parts from reference TRBV28 and TRBJ1-5): DVKVTQSSRYLVKRTGEKVFLECVQDMDHENMFWYRQDPGLGLRLIYFSYDVKMKEKGDIPEGYSVSREKKERFSLILESASTNQTSMYLCASSIIVRGQPQHFGDGTRLSIL.

The rearrangement uses TRBV28 and TRBJ2-3; D is perhaps TRBD2 (6 bases). This CDR3 comprises 16 residues. Trimming shortened V by 6 bases and J by 6 bases, and 22 bases separated the two germline ends. Germline CDR1 is MDHEN and CDR2 is SYDVKM. CDR3 in amino acids: CASSKTAYQRGDTQYF. The CDR3 DNA follows: TGTGCCAGCAGCAAGACAGCTTACCAACGGGGGGATACGCAGTATTTT. Full variable domain (outside the CDR3, taken from reference TRBV28 and TRBJ2-3): DVKVTQSSRYLVKRTGEKVFLECVQDMDHENMFWYRQDPGLGLRLIYFSYDVKMKEKGDIPEGYSVSREKKERFSLILESASTNQTSMYLCASSKTAYQRGDTQYFGPGTRLTVL.

The V call is TRBV27, the J call TRBJ1-2; no definite D call. Germline V gene data show CDR1 as MNHEY and CDR2 as SMNVEV (reference sequence). The V end lost 1 base, the J end lost 6 bases, and 9 bases lay between the germline ends. The CDR3 runs 13 residues. Here the CDR3 DNA reads TGTGCCAGCAGTTTATGGCCGGGGAATGGCTACACCTTC. Its translation: CASSLWPGNGYTF.

The V and J genes are TRBV6-6 and TRBJ2-1; maybe TRBD2 (7 bases). Germline CDR1 MNHNY, CDR2 SVGAGI (reference sequence). V lost 1 base and J 9 bases, leaving 19 bases between the germline ends. This CDR3 contains 16 residues. The CDR3 region is CASSYWGGVQSGEQFF. The CDR3 nucleotides read TGTGCCAGCAGTTACTGGGGGGGCGTCCAGAGCGGTGAGCAGTTCTTC.

The chain has TRBV15 and TRBJ2-7; D is possibly TRBD1 (9 bases). Germline V gene lookup returns CDR1 LNHNV and CDR2 YYDKDF (reference sequence). The CDR3 covers 16 residues. Between the trimmed V and J ends, which lost 1 base and 6 bases, there was a span of 19 bases. The CDR3 region is CATSRGQIAGQGEQYF. CDR3 nucleotides: TGTGCCACCAGCAGAGGGCAAATAGCGGGACAGGGCGAGCAGTACTTC.

This clone was seen a handful of times. V gene TRBV30 combines with J gene TRBJ2-7, with D unresolved. Germline CDR1 reads GTSNPN; CDR2 reads SVGIG (reference sequence). The ends were cut back, 0 bases at V and 7 bases at J, with 10 bases in the middle. CDR3 size: 12 residues. The CDR3 DNA reads TGTGCCTGGAGTGTAAGTTCGGGTGAGCAGTACTTC. It encodes CAWSVSSGEQYF. The complete variable domain, with remaining parts taken from reference TRBV30 and TRBJ2-7, reads SQTIHQWPATLVQPVGSPLSLECTVEGTSNPNLYWYRQAAGRGLQLLFYSVGIGQISSEVPQNLSASRPQDRQFILSSKKLLLSDSGFYLCAWSVSSGEQYFGPGTRLTVT.

Points on this clone: The junction departs from germline at one end; a sequencing error may be responsible. V is TRBV2 and J is TRBJ2-3; 10 bases fit TRBD2. Looked up from germline, CDR1 is SNHLY and CDR2 is FYNNEI. CDR3 length: 17 residues. The CDR3: CASREGGSGRSTDTQYF. The CDR3 DNA is TGTGCCAGCAGGGAAGGGGGTAGCGGGAGGAGCACAGATACGCAGTATTTT.

The genes are TRBV6-5 and TRBJ2-5; 7 nucleotides line up with TRBD2. This CDR3 region has 13 residues. The germline CDR1 and CDR2 sequences are MNHEY and SVGAGI. The V segment lost 8 bases and the J segment 5 bases; nucleotides outside the gene matches: 8. CDR3 sequence reads: CASGGSFGETQYF. DNA of the CDR3: TGTGCCAGCGGCGGGAGTTTCGGGGAGACCCAGTACTTC.

The genes are TRBV28 and TRBJ2-7; TRBD1 matches at 8 bases. V gave up 3 bases and J gave up 5 bases; unmatched junction bases: 6. CDR1 is MDHEN, CDR2 SYDVKM, per germline. This CDR3 region has 14 residues. The CDR3 loop reads CASSFSGGKDEQYF. CDR3 sequence (DNA): TGTGCCAGCAGTTTTTCAGGGGGCAAGGACGAGCAGTACTTC.

This clone has a single count. The chain carries TRBV4-1 and TRBJ2-1; no reliable D call. The CDR3 runs to 12 residues. Trimming shortened V by 0 bases and J by 10 bases, and 7 bases separated the two germline ends. Germline CDR1 reads MGHRA; CDR2 reads YSYEKL. This CDR3 reads CASSQDSVEQFF. DNA of the CDR3: TGCGCCAGCAGCCAAGACTCGGTCGAGCAGTTCTTC.

This clone was counted once. The CDR3 loop is CASSPDRSGYTF. In nucleotides, the CDR3 is TGTGCCAGCAGTCCGGACAGAAGTGGCTACACCTTC. The J gene is TRBJ1-2, the V gene TRBV5-4; maybe TRBD1 (6 bases). V was shortened by 5 bases and J by 7 bases, with 12 bases between the two germline ends. The CDR3 contains 12 residues. The germline V gene has CDR1 SGHNT and CDR2 YYREEE (reference sequence).

The chain is built from TRBV28 and TRBJ2-1, with 14 nucleotides matching TRBD2. V lost 10 bases, J lost 8 bases, and 10 bases stayed unmatched. This CDR3 has 15 residues. Germline V lookup: CDR1 MDHEN, CDR2 SYDVKM. The CDR3: CATRLAGGPGHEQFF. In DNA, the CDR3 is TGTGCCACCCGACTAGCGGGAGGGCCAGGTCATGAGCAGTTCTTC. Using reference TRBV28 and TRBJ2-1 for the parts outside the CDR3, the full variable domain is DVKVTQSSRYLVKRTGEKVFLECVQDMDHENMFWYRQDPGLGLRLIYFSYDVKMKEKGDIPEGYSVSREKKERFSLILESASTNQTSMYLCATRLAGGPGHEQFFGPGTRLTVL.

This chain's CDR3 is CATSRPGLAGVWETQYF. In DNA form, the CDR3 reads TGTGCCACCAGCAGACCGGGACTAGCGGGGGTTTGGGAGACCCAGTACTTC. J is TRBJ2-5 and V is TRBV15; the match to TRBD2 covers 14 bases. The CDR3 runs to 17 residues. With V trimmed by 2 bases and J by 5 bases, 7 bases remained unmatched. Per germline, CDR1 LNHNV and CDR2 YYDKDF (reference sequence).

This rearrangement joins TRBV19 to TRBJ1-2; 7 bases fit TRBD1. Trimming removed 6 bases from V and 5 bases from J; junction bases left unmatched: 6. Germline V gives CDR1 LNHDA, CDR2 SQIVND (reference sequence). CDR3 length: 13 amino acids. The CDR3 DNA reads as TGTGCCAGTAGGGCCGACAGGGCGTATGGCTACACCTTC. This translates into CASRADRAYGYTF.

This clone was counted a single time. The rearrangement links TRBV5-1 to TRBJ2-7; 7 nucleotides align to TRBD1. Germline CDR1 is SGHRS and CDR2 is YFSETQ. The V and J ends lost 4 bases and 4 bases, in that order; junction bases with no gene match: 5. The CDR3 sequence is 13 residues long. DNA for the CDR3: TGCGCCAGCAGCCCGGGGACAGTTTACGAGCAGTACTTC. Translating it yields CASSPGTVYEQYF.

V is TRBV10-1 and J is TRBJ2-5, with D perhaps matching TRBD2 (7 bases). Germline values: CDR1 WNHNN, CDR2 SYGVQD (reference sequence). The CDR3 length is 14 residues. Trimming took 0 bases from V and 4 from J, leaving 9 bases between them. CDR3 in amino acids: CASSESGGRETQYF. CDR3 nucleotide sequence: TGCGCCAGCAGTGAGTCCGGGGGGCGAGAGACCCAGTACTTC.

This clone came up once. The chain links TRBV30 to TRBJ2-5; the D gene is possibly TRBD2 (5 bases). The CDR3 extends over 11 amino acids. Between the trimmed V and J ends, which lost 8 bases and 3 bases, there was a span of 10 bases. Per the germline V gene, CDR1 is GTSNPN and CDR2 is SVGIG (reference sequence). The CDR3 sequence is CAATREETQYF. In nucleotides, the CDR3 is TGTGCCGCAACTAGGGAAGAGACCCAGTACTTC.

The CDR3 is CASSQGRGPDTQYF. CDR3 nucleotide sequence: TGTGCCAGCAGCCAAGGAAGGGGCCCAGATACGCAGTATTTT. The chain is built from TRBV4-2 and TRBJ2-3, with a tentative D call TRBD1 (5 bases). Trimming cost V 1 base and J 4 bases, with 9 bases left between them. The CDR3 is made up of 14 amino acids. Germline loops: CDR1 LGHNA, CDR2 YNFKEQ.

The chain employs TRBV5-1 and TRBJ2-5, with D possibly TRBD2 on 6 matching bases. V lost 1 base and J 1 base, leaving 14 bases between the germline ends. The CDR3 is 16 amino acids. Germline assignment: CDR1 SGHRS and CDR2 YFSETQ. The CDR3: CASSLSLSGGQETQYF. For the CDR3, the DNA is TGCGCCAGCAGCTTGTCACTGTCCGGGGGCCAAGAGACCCAGTACTTC. Full variable domain (remainder filled in from reference TRBV5-1 and TRBJ2-5): KAGVTQTPRYLIKTRGQQVTLSCSPISGHRSVSWYQQTPGQGLQFLFEYFSETQRNKGNFPGRFSGRQFSNSRSEMNVSTLELGDSALYLCASSLSLSGGQETQYFGPGTRLLVL.

The rearrangement joins TRBV6-1 to TRBJ2-2, with D tentatively TRBD2 (7 bases). Trimming took 3 bases from V and 8 from J, leaving 19 bases between them. There are 16 residues in the CDR3. The germline V gene has CDR1 MNHNS and CDR2 SASEGT. CDR3 in DNA: TGTGCCAGCAGTGAGTCTTCGGGGGGCGTGAGTGGGGAGCTGTTTTTT. Protein sequence: CASSESSGGVSGELFF.

The chain joins TRBV28 to TRBJ1-2, with 7 bases aligning to TRBD1. Germline CDR1 is MDHEN and CDR2 is SYDVKM. V shed 1 base and J 5 bases; nucleotides not matched to a gene: 4. The CDR3 totals 14 residues. For the CDR3, the DNA is TGTGCCAGCAGTTTATTACCAGGGGGGTATGGCTACACCTTC. Its protein is CASSLLPGGYGYTF.